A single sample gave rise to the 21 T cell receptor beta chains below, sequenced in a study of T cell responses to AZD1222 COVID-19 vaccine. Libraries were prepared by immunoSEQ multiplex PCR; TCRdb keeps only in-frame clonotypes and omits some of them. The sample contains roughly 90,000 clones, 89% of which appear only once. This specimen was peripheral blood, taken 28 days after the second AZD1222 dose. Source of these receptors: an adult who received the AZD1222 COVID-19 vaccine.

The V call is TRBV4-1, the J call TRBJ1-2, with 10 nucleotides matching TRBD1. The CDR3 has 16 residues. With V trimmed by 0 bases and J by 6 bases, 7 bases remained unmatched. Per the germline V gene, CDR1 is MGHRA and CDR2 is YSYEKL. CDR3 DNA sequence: TGCGCCAGCAGCCAAGACGACAGGGGGCCAACCAATGGCTACACCTTC. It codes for CASSQDDRGPTNGYTF.

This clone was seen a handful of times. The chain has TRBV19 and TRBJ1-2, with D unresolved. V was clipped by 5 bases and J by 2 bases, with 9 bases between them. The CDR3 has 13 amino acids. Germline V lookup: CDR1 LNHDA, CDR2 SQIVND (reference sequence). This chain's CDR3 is CASSPGPNYGYTF. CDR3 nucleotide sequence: TGTGCCAGTAGTCCCGGCCCCAACTATGGCTACACCTTC.

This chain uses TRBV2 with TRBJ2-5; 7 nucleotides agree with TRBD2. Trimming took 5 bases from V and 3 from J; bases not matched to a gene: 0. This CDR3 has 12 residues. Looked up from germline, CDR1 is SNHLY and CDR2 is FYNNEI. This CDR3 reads CASSLAEETQYF. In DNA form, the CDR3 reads TGTGCCAGCAGTCTAGCGGAAGAGACCCAGTACTTC.

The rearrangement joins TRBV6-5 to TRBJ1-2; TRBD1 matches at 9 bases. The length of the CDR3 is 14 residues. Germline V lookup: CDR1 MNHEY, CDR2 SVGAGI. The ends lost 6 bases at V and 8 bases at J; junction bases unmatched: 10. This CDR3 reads CASSPRRDRDGYTF. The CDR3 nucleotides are TGTGCCAGCAGCCCACGTCGGGACAGGGACGGCTACACCTTC.

The CDR3: CASSLERTVSYEQYF. DNA of the CDR3: TGTGCCAGCAGCTTAGAACGGACGGTCTCCTACGAGCAGTACTTC. The V and J genes are TRBV7-2 and TRBJ2-7; D not resolved. Trimming left V 1 base short and J 0 bases short, with 10 bases between. The CDR3 is made up of 15 amino acids. Germline V gives CDR1 SGHTA, CDR2 FQGNSA.

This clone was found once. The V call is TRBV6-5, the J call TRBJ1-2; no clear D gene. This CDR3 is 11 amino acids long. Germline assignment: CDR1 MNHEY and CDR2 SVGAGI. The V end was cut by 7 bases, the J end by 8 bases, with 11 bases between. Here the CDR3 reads CASIGGFGYTF. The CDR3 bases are TGTGCCAGCATCGGAGGGTTCGGCTACACCTTC.

CDR3 region: CAISQTGERITGELFF. DNA of the CDR3: TGTGCCATCAGTCAAACAGGAGAGAGGATCACCGGGGAGCTGTTTTTT. This sequence joins TRBV10-3 and TRBJ2-2; tentatively, D is TRBD1 (5 bases). V lost 5 bases and J 4 bases, leaving 17 bases between the germline ends. CDR1 and CDR2 from the germline V gene are ENHRY and SYGVKD. This CDR3 comprises 16 residues.

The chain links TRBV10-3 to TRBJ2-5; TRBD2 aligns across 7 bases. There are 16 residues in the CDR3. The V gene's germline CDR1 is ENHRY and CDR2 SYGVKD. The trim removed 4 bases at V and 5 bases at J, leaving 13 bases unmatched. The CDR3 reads CAISGAPQAGWETQYF. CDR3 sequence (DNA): TGTGCCATCAGTGGTGCACCTCAAGCGGGGTGGGAGACCCAGTACTTC.

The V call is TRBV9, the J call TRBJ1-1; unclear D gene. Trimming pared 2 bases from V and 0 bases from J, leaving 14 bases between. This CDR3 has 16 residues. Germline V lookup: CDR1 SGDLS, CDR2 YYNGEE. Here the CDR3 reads CASSVAGTYMNTEAFF. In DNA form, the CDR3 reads TGTGCCAGCAGCGTTGCAGGAACCTACATGAACACTGAAGCTTTCTTT.

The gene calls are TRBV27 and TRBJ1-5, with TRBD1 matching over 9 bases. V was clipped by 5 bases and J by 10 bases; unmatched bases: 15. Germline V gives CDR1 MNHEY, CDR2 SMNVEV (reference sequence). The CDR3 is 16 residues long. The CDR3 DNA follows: TGTGCCAGCAGTCCCGGGACAGGGTTAAACGGAGAACCCCAGCATTTT. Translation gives CASSPGTGLNGEPQHF.

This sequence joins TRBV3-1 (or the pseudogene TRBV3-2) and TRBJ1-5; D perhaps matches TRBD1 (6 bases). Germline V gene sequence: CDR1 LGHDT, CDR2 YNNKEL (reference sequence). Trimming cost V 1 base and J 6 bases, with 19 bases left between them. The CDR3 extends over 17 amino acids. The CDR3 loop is CASSQVGGRVGGQPQHF. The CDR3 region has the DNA TGTGCCAGCAGCCAAGTGGGGGGCCGGGTAGGAGGTCAGCCCCAGCATTTT.

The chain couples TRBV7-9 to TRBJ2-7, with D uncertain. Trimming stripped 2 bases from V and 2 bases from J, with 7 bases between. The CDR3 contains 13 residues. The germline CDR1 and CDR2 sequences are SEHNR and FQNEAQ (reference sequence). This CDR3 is CASSLIGPYEQYV. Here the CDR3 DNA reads TGTGCCAGCAGCTTAATTGGGCCCTACGAGCAGTACGTC.

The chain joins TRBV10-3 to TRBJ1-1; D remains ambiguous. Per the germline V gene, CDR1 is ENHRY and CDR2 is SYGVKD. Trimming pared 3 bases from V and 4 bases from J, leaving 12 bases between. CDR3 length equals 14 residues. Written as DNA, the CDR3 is TGTGCCATCAGTGAACCAGGCTGGGTCACTGAAGCTTTCTTT. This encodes CAISEPGWVTEAFF.

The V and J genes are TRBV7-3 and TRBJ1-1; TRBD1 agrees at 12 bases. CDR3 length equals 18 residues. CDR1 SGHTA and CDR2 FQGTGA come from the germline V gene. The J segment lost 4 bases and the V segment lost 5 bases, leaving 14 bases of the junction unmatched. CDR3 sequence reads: CASSHSGTGGSDGTEAFF. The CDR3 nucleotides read TGTGCCAGCAGCCATTCCGGGACAGGGGGCTCGGACGGCACTGAAGCTTTCTTT.

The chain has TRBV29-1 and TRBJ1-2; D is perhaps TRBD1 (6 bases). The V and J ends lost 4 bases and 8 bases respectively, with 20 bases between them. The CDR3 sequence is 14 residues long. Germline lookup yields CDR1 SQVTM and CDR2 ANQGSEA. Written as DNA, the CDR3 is TGCAGCGTTGCCGCGCGACAGGCTCTGACAGGCTACACCTTC. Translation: CSVAARQALTGYTF.

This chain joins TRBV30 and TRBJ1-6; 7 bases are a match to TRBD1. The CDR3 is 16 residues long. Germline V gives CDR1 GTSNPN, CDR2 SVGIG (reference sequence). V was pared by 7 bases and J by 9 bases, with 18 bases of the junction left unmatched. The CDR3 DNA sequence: TGTGCCTCCAACACGCCGAACAGGGGATTGGGTTCACCCCTCCACTTT. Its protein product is CASNTPNRGLGSPLHF.

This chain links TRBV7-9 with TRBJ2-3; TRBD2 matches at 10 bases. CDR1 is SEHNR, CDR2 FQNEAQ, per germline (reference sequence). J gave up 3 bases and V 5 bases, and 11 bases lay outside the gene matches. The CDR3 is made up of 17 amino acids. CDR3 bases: TGTGCCAGCAGCAACAGACGCAGCGGGGGGGCAACAGATACGCAGTATTTT. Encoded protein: CASSNRRSGGATDTQYF.

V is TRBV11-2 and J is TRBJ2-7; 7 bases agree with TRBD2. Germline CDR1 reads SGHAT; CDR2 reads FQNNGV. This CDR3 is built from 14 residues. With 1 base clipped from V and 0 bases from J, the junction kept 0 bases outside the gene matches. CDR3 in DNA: TGTGCCAGCAGCTTAGGCGGGGGCTCCTACGAGCAGTACGTC. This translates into CASSLGGGSYEQYV.

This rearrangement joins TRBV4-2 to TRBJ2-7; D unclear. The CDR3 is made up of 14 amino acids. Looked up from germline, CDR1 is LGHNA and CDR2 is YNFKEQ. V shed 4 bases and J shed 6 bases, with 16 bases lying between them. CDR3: CASSLTERYSEQYF. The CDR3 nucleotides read TGTGCCAGCAGCCTGACGGAGCGCTACTCCGAGCAGTACTTC.

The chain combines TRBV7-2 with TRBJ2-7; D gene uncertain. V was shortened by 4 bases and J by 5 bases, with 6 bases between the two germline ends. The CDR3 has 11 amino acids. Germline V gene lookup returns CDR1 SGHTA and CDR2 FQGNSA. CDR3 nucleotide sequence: TGTGCCAGCAGCTACCTGGACGAGCAGTACTTC. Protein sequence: CASSYLDEQYF.

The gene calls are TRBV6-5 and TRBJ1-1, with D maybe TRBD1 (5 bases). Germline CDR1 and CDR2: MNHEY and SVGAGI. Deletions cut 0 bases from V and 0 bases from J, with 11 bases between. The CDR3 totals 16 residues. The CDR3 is CASSYSGRGLNTEAFF. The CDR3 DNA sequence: TGTGCCAGCAGTTACTCAGGGAGGGGACTGAACACTGAAGCTTTCTTT.